The clone carrying this T cell receptor (beta chain) appeared once. Its target is not known. Because the CDR3's place on the DNA is in doubt, the DNA is left out and the CDR3 is given as listed by TCRdb. Both ends counted, the CDR3 spans 18 residues. The data originate from a study of T cell repertoires in cytomegalovirus infection. About the study: CMV epitopes in the study were HLA-C-restricted (recently identified) and HLA-B-restricted (well studied). CMV infection together with matching HLA type was indicated by public TCR beta signatures. Study-level findings and limits: Using cumulative public TCR beta family frequency, the authors identified those who carried CMV together with the relevant HLA. It was HLA-C-restricted CMV-specific TCR beta clonotypes that dominated the response ex vivo.

Each CDR3 protein gets one entry after TCRdb re-called the reads with MiXCR. This sample carries some 940,000 distinct CDR3 sequences, under 40% of them seen once, and the ten largest clones take over 10%. The starting material was cultured CD8+ T cells from PBMCs, obtained from culture after CMV antigen stimulation. The genes are TRBV7-5 and TRBJ2-1; the table's D call TRBD1 went unverified against the DNA. TRBV7-5 is a documented pseudogene. This TCR was recovered from a human donor in good health (CMV status not recorded). Some clones in this sample may be carry-over from other donors' samples. CDR3 sequence reads: CISVPEVNVGGPNNEQFF.